This entry describes one T cell receptor (beta chain). Its target is unknown. This entry comes from a study of T cell responses to AZD1222 COVID-19 vaccine. Findings and caveats of the study: Spike-specific TCR breadth rose after two AZD1222 doses, and depth rose as well. Recipients of AZD1222 seropositive at baseline numbered only 5 to 7.

The CDR3 is 12 residues long. The V and J ends lost 6 bases and 6 bases respectively, with 11 bases between them. CDR1 MDHEN and CDR2 SYDVKM come from the germline V gene. Repertoires were generated with immunoSEQ multiplex PCR, while TCRdb's copy carries only in-frame clones and drops some. The data contain around 78,000 clones, about nine tenths of them singletons. The chain couples TRBV28 to TRBJ1-1; D is ambiguous. This material consisted of peripheral blood, taken 28 days after the second AZD1222 dose. The sequence derives from an adult who received the AZD1222 COVID-19 vaccine. The CDR3 loop reads CASSLQRAEAFF. The DNA of the CDR3 is TGTGCCAGCAGCTTACAGAGGGCTGAAGCTTTCTTT.